The table lists the clone carrying this T cell receptor beta chain with many counts. The sample originates from a study of T cells in Graves' hyperthyroidism and ophthalmopathy. RNA transcripts provided the source from which TCR beta CDR3 regions were amplified. The HTBI primer set served for first-round RT-PCR of the TCR CDR3. TCRdb used MiXCR to reprocess the multiplex PCR reads, holding one entry per CDR3 protein. The repertoire holds under 350,000 distinct CDR3 sequences, with roughly 13% as singletons. This CDR3 is 15 amino acids long. Germline values: CDR1 LGHDT, CDR2 YNNKEL (reference sequence). The V and J ends lost 4 bases and 0 bases, in that order; junction bases with no gene match: 1.

V is TRBV3-1 and J is TRBJ2-2; 8 positions agree with TRBD1. Sequenced input: blood. The clonotype comes from a woman in her thirties or forties with Graves' ophthalmopathy. CDR3 DNA sequence: TGTGCCAGCAGCCGGACAGGGACGAACACCGGGGAGCTGTTTTTT. Translation gives CASSRTGTNTGELFF.